These T cell receptor beta chains were read from a single sample in a study of PD-L1 blockade in urothelial cancer. Only in-frame clones appear in the TCRdb table, and some are missing; sequencing was by immunoSEQ multiplex PCR. This sample has about 52,000 clones, with roughly four fifths found just once. Source: PBMCs, taken around atezolizumab (anti-PD-L1) treatment. The source of these receptors is a man between 65 and 79 years old with urothelial cancer. Each CDR3 is given with its conserved first and last residue. D genes are given only for firm matches. Size tells how often a clone was seen (once, few, many) or the class of an expanded clone, and some rows leave it out.

v_gene	j_gene	abundance	d_gene	CDR3nt	CDR3aa
TRBV9	TRBJ2-3	few	TRBD2	TGTGCCAGCAGCGTAGATGGTCTAGCGGGGGGGCCCCTCACAGATACGCAGTATTTT	CASSVDGLAGGPLTDTQYF
TRBV4-1	TRBJ2-3	-	TRBD2	TGCGCCAGCAGCCACCGTAGCGGGAGGGCCACAGATACGCAGTATTTT	CASSHRSGRATDTQYF
TRBV19	TRBJ2-7	-	-	TGTGCCAGCGCAAAACAGGCGACCCGCTCCTACGAGCAGTACTTC	CASAKQATRSYEQYF
TRBV7-2	TRBJ2-2	-	-	TGTGCCAGCAGCTTACGGCCCCAGACGCGGGGGAACACCGGGGAGCTGTTTTTT	CASSLRPQTRGNTGELFF
TRBV5-1	TRBJ1-1	few	-	TGCGCCAGCAGCTGGGCCGGTTCGGACACTGAAGCTTTCTTT	CASSWAGSDTEAFF
TRBV11-3	TRBJ2-3	-	-	TGTGCCAGCAGCTTCGGCACAGATACGCAGTATTTT	CASSFGTDTQYF
TRBV30	TRBJ1-2	-	-	TGTGCCTGGAGTGTCCAGGGGTACTATGGCTACACCTTC	CAWSVQGYYGYTF
TRBV4-2	TRBJ2-3	-	-	TGTGCCAGCAGCCGAATGACTAGTACCCCCACAGATACGCAGTATTTT	CASSRMTSTPTDTQYF
TRBV7-9	TRBJ2-4	-	TRBD2	TGTGCCAGCACCCCGGGAGGAGTAGCCAAAAACATTCAGTACTTC	CASTPGGVAKNIQYF
TRBV6-5	TRBJ2-2	-	TRBD1	TGTGCCAGCAGTTACACTCGCAGGGGGCGTCACGGGGAGCTGTTTTTT	CASSYTRRGRHGELFF
TRBV9	TRBJ2-5	-	-	TGTGCCAGCACCGTAGGGGCGGGGGCCCAAGAGACCCAGTACTTC	CASTVGAGAQETQYF
TRBV5-6	TRBJ1-3	few	TRBD1	TGTGCCAGCAGCTCCGGGACAGGGACCTCTGGAAACACCATATATTTT	CASSSGTGTSGNTIYF
TRBV6-5	TRBJ2-7	-	TRBD1	TGTGCCAGCAGTTACGCCGGGGACAGGTCATCCTACGAGCAGTACTTC	CASSYAGDRSSYEQYF
TRBV7-2	TRBJ2-5	few	TRBD2	TGTGCCAGCAGCAATCCGGGACTAGGCGGGGGAGAGACCCAGTACTTC	CASSNPGLGGGETQYF
TRBV5-4	TRBJ1-4	-	TRBD1	TGTGCCAGCAGCTTGGGACAGGGGGGATCTAATGAAAAACTGTTTTTT	CASSLGQGGSNEKLFF
TRBV6-5	TRBJ1-1	-	TRBD1	TGTGCCAGCAGTGGACAGGGGGTAGCTTTCTTT	CASSGQGVAFF